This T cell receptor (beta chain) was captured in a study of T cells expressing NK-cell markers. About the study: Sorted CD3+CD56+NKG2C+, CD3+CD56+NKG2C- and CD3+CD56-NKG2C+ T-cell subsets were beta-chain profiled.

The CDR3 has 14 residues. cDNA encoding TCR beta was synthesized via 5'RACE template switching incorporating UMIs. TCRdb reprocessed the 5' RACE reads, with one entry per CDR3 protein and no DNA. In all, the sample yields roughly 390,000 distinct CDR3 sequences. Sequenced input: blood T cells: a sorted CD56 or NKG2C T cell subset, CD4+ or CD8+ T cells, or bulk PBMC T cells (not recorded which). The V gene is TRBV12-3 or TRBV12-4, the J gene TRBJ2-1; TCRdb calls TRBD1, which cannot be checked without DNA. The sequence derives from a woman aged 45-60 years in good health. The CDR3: CASNPLDRENEQFF.